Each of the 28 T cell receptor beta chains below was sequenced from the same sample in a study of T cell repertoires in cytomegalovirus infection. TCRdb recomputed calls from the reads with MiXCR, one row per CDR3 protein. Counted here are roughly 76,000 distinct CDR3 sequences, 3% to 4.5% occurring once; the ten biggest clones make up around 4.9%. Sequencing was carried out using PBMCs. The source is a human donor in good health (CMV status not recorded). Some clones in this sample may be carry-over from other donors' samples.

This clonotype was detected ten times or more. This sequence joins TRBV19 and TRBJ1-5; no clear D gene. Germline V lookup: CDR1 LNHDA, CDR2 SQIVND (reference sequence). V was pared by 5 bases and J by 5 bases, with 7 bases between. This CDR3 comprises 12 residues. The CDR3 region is CASSFLDQPQHF. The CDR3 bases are TGTGCCAGTAGTTTCTTGGATCAGCCCCAGCATTTT.

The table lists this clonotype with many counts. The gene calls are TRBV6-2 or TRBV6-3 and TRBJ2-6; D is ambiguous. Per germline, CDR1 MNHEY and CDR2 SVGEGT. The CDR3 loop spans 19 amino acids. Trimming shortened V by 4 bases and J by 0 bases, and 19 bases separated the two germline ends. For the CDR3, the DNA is TGTGCCAGCAGTTTCAATCAAAGACTGATCCGCTCTGGGGCCAACGTCCTGACTTTC. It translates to CASSFNQRLIRSGANVLTF.

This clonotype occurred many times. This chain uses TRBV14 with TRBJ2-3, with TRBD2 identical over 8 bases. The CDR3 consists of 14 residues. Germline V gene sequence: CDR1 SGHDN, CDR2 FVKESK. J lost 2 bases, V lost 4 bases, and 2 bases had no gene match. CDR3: CASSPAGVTDTQYF. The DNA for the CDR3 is TGTGCCAGCAGCCCAGCGGGGGTCACAGATACGCAGTATTTT.

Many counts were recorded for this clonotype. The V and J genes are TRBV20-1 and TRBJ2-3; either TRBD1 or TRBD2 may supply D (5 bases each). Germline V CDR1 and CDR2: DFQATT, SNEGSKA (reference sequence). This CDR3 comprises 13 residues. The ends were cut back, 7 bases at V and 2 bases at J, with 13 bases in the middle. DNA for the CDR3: TGCAGTGTTGCCCCGGGGCCCACAGATACGCAGTATTTT. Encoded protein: CSVAPGPTDTQYF.

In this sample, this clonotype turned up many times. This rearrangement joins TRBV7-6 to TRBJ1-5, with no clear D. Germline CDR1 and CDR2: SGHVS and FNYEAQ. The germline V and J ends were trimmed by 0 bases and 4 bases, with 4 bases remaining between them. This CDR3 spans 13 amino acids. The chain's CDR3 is CASSLAWNQPQHF. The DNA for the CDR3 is TGTGCCAGCAGCTTAGCGTGGAATCAGCCCCAGCATTTT.

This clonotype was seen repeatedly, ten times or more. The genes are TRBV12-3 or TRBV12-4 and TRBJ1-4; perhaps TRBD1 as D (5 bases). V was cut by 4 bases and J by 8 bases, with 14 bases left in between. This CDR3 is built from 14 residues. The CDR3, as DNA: TGTGCCAGCAGTTGGTGGCTGGGGGGAGAAAAACTGTTTTTT. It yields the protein CASSWWLGGEKLFF.

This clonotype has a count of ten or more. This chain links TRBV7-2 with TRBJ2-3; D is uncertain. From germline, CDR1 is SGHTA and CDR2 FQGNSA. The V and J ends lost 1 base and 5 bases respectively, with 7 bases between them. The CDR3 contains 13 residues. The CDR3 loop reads CASSLELGDTQYF. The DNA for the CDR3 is TGTGCCAGCAGCTTAGAATTGGGAGATACGCAGTATTTT. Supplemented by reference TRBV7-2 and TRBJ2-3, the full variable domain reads GAGVSQSPSNKVTEKGKDVELRCDPISGHTALYWYRQSLGQGLEFLIYFQGNSAPDKSGLPSDRFSAERTGGSVSTLTIQRTQQEDSAVYLCASSLELGDTQYFGPGTRLTVL.

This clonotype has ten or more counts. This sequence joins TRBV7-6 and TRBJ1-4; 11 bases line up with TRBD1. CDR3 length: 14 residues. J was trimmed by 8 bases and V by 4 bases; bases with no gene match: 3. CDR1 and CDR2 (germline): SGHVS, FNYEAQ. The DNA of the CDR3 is TGTGCCAGCAGCTACCGGGACAGGGGGGAAAAACTGTTTTTT. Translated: CASSYRDRGEKLFF. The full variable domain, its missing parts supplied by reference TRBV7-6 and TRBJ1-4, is GAGVSQSPRYKVTKRGQDVALRCDPISGHVSLYWYRQALGQGPEFLTYFNYEAQQDKSGLPNDRFSAERPEGSISTLTIQRTEQRDSAMYRCASSYRDRGEKLFFGSGTQLSVL.

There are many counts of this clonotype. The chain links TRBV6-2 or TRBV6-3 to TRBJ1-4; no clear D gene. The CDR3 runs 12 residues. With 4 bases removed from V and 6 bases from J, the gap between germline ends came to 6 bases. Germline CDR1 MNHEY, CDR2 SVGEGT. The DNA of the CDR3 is TGTGCCAGCAGTTCGGTGGATGAAAAACTGTTTTTT. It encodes CASSSVDEKLFF.

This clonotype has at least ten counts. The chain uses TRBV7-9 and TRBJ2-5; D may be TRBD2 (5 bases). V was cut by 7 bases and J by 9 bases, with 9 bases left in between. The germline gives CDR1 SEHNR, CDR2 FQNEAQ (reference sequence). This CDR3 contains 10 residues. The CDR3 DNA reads TGTGCCAGCATAGCGAAGCCCCAGTACTTC. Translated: CASIAKPQYF. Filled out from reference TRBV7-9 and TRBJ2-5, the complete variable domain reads DTGVSQNPRHKITKRGQNVTFRCDPISEHNRLYWYRQTLGQGPEFLTYFQNEAQLEKSRLLSDRFSAERPKGSFSTLEIQRTEQGDSAMYLCASIAKPQYFGPGTRLLVL.

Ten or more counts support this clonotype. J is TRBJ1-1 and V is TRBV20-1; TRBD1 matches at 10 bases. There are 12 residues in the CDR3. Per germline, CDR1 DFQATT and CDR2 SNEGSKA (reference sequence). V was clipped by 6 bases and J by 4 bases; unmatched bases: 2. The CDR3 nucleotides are TGCAGTGCCCGGACAGGGGGCACTGAAGCTTTCTTT. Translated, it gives CSARTGGTEAFF.

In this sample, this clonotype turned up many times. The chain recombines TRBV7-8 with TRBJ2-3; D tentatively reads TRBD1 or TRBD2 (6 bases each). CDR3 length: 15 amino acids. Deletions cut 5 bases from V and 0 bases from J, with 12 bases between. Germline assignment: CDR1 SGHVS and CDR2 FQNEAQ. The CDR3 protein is CASSPTGGSTDTQYF. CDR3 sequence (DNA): TGTGCCAGCAGCCCGACAGGAGGGAGCACAGATACGCAGTATTTT.

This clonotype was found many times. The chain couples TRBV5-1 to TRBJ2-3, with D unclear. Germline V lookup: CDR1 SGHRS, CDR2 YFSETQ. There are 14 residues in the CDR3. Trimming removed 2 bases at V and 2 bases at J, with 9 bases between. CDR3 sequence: CASSLGLNTDTQYF. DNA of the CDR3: TGCGCCAGCAGCTTAGGCCTTAACACAGATACGCAGTATTTT.

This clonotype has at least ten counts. CDR3 DNA: TGTGCCAGCACCAAACCGGGACAGGGCTCCTACGAGCAGTACTTC. This gives the protein CASTKPGQGSYEQYF. The gene calls are TRBV28 and TRBJ2-7; TRBD1 aligns across 9 bases. After removal of 7 bases from V and 0 bases from J, the junction contained 7 bases not matched to a gene. The CDR3 runs to 15 residues. Looked up from germline, CDR1 is MDHEN and CDR2 is SYDVKM.

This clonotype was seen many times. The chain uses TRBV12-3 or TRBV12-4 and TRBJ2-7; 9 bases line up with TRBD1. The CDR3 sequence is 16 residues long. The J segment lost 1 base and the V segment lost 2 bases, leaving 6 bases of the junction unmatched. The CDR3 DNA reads TGTGCCAGCAGTTTAATGCGAGGACAGGGGTCCTACGAGCAGTACTTC. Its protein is CASSLMRGQGSYEQYF.

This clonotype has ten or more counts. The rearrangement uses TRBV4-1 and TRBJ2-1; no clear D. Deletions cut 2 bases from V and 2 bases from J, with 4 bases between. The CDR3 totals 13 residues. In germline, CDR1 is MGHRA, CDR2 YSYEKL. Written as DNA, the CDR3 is TGCGCCAGCAGCCAATGGCCCTACAATGAGCAGTTCTTC. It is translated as CASSQWPYNEQFF.

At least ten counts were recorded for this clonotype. The CDR3 here is CASSGRTVTYEQYF. The CDR3, as DNA: TGTGCCAGCAGTGGGAGGACGGTAACCTACGAGCAGTACTTC. The chain recombines TRBV6-1 with TRBJ2-7; TRBD2 might be the D (5 bases). Germline CDR1 and CDR2: MNHNS and SASEGT. CDR3 size: 14 residues. V lost 4 bases, J lost 2 bases, and 12 bases lay in between.

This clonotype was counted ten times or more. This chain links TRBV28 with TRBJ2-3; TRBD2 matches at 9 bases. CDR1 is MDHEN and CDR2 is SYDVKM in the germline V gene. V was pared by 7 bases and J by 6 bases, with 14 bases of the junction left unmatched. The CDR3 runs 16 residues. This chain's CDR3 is CASTGVGRGGLDTQYF. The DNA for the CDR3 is TGTGCCAGCACCGGTGTAGGGCGGGGGGGCTTGGATACGCAGTATTTT.

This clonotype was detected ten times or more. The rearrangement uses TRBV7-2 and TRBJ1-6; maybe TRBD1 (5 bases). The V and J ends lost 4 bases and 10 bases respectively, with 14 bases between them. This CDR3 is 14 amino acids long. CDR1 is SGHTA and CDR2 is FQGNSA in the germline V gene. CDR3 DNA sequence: TGTGCCAGCAGCTCAACGCAGGGCAGATCACCCCTCCACTTT. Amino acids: CASSSTQGRSPLHF.

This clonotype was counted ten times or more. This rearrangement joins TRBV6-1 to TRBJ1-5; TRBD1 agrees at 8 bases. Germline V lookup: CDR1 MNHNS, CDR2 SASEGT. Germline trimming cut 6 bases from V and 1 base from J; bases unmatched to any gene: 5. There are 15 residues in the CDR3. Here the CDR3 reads CASSPWTGSNQPQHF. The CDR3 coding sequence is TGTGCCAGCAGCCCCTGGACAGGGAGCAATCAGCCCCAGCATTTT.

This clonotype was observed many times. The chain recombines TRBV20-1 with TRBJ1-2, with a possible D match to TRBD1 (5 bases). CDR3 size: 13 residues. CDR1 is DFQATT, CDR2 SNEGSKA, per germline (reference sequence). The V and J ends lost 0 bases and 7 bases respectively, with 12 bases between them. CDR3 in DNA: TGCAGTGCTAGAGAGAAGGACAAAAGTGGCTACACCTTC. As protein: CSAREKDKSGYTF.

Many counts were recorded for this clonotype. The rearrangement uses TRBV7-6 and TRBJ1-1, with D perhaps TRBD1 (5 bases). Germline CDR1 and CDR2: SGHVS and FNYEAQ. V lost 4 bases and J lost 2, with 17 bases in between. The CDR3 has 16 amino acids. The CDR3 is CASSYVQVTANTEAFF. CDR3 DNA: TGTGCCAGCAGCTACGTACAGGTTACCGCTAACACTGAAGCTTTCTTT.

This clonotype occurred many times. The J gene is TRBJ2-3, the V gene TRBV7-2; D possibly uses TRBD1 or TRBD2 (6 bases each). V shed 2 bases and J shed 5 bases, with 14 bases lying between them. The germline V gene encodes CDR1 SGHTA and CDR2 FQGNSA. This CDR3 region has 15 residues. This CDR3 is CASSLWGAIEDTQYF. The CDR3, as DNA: TGTGCCAGCAGCTTATGGGGGGCCATCGAAGATACGCAGTATTTT.

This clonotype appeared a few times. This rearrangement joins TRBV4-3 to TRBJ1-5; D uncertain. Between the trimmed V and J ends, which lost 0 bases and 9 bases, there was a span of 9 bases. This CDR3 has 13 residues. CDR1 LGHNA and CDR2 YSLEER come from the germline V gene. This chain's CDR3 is CASSQDPGRPQHF. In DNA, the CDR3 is TGCGCCAGCAGCCAAGATCCCGGCCGGCCCCAGCATTTT.

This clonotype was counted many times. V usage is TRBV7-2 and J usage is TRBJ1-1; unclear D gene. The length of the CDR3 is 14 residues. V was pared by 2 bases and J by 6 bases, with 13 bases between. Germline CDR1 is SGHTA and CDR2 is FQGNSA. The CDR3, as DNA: TGTGCCAGCAGCTTACGTATGGGTGTCCCTGAAGCTTTCTTT. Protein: CASSLRMGVPEAFF.

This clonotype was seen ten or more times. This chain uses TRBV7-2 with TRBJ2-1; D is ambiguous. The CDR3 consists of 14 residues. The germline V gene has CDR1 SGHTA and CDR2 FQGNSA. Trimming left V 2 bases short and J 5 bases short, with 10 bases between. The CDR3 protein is CASSLSGYDNEQFF. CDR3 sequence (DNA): TGTGCCAGCAGCTTATCCGGATATGACAATGAGCAGTTCTTC.

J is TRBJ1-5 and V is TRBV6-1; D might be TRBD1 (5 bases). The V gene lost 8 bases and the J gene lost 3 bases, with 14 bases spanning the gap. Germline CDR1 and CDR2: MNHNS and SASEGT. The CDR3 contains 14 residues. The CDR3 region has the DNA TGTGCCAGCTCCCTTTTCGGGGCCAATCAGCCCCAGCATTTT. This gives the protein CASSLFGANQPQHF.

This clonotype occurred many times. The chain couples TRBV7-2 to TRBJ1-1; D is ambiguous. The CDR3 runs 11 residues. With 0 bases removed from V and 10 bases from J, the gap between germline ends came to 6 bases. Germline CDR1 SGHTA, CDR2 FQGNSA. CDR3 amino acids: CASSLALRAFF. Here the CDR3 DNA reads TGTGCCAGCAGCTTAGCGCTAAGAGCTTTCTTT.